Given below is one T cell receptor beta chain in context. The antigen remains undetermined. This specimen comes from a study of T cell responses to AZD1222 COVID-19 vaccine. Study summary: Samples with a second dose at about 4 or about 12 weeks were pooled together. Whole-study results and caveats: Donors, mostly white British, included more females; clonal diversity was possibly underestimated. Distributed over spike, vaccine-associated CD4 TCRs predominated at 160-218 and 743-854. Following two doses of AZD1222, Spike-specific TCR breadth and depth rose.

Here immunoSEQ multiplex PCR was the method, and the copy in TCRdb shows in-frame clones only, minus some. This table holds just under 100,000 clones, roughly 90% found once. Per the germline V gene, CDR1 is SGHVS and CDR2 is FQNEAQ. The CDR3 extends over 16 amino acids. V lost 0 bases and J 2 bases, leaving 11 bases between the germline ends. V usage is TRBV7-8 and J usage is TRBJ2-1; unclear D gene. Material: peripheral blood, obtained on day 0 of AZD1222 vaccination. The receptor was isolated from an adult in good health. The CDR3 coding sequence is TGTGCCAGCAGCTTAGCGGCCGGGTTTGCCTACAATGAGCAGTTCTTC. Protein: CASSLAAGFAYNEQFF.